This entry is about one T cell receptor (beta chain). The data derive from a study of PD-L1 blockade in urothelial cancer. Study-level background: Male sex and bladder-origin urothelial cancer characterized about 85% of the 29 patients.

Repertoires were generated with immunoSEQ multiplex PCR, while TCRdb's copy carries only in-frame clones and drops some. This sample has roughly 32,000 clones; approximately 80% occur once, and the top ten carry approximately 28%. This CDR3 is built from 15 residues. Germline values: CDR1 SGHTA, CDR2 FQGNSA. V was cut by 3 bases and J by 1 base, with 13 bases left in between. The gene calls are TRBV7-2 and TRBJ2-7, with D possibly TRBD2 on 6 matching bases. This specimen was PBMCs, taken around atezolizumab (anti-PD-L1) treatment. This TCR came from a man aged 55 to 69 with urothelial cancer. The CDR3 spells CASSFSAGISYEQYF. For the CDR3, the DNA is TGTGCCAGCAGCTTCTCGGCGGGGATTTCCTACGAGCAGTACTTC.